This T cell receptor (beta chain) originates from a study of T cell clones after liver transplantation. Background on the study: Samples came pre-transplant, pre-randomization before withdrawal, and post-randomization after withdrawal ended.

Germline V lookup: CDR1 SGDLS, CDR2 YYNGEE. Trimming cost V 0 bases and J 6 bases, with 10 bases left between them. The CDR3 has 13 amino acids. The method was immunoSEQ multiplex PCR; TCRdb's version includes in-frame clones alone and lacks a portion of them. Altogether 15,000 to 20,000 clones are present, approximately 80% being singletons, with the ten largest covering roughly 32%. Unstimulated PBMCs were sorted into CD3+CD4+ and CD3+CD8+ populations. Sequences were derived from CD8+ T cells from blood, sampled less than 50 months after liver transplant. The rearrangement uses TRBV9 and TRBJ2-7; tentative D call: TRBD2 (5 bases). The clonotype originates from a human patient who received a liver transplant. Some T cells here may be from the graft donor. For the CDR3, the DNA is TGTGCCAGCAGCGTAGCCGAGGGCCCCGAGCAGTACTTC. This codes for CASSVAEGPEQYF.